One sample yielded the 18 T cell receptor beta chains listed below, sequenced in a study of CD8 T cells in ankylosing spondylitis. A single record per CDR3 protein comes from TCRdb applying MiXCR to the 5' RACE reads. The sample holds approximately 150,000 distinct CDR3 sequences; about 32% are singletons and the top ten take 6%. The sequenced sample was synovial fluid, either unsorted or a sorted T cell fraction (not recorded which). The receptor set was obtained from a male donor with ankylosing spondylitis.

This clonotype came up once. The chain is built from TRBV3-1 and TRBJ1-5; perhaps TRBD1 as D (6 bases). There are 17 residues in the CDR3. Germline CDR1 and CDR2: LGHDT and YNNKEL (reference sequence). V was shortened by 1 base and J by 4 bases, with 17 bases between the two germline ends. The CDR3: CASSQGGGFDRNQPQHF. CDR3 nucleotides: TGTGCCAGCAGCCAAGGGGGTGGCTTCGACAGGAATCAGCCCCAGCATTTT.

Here the CDR3 reads CASSLEWTERAFF. CDR3 DNA sequence: TGTGCCAGCAGCTTAGAGTGGACCGAGAGAGCTTTCTTT. The rearrangement joins TRBV7-2 to TRBJ1-1; D is unresolved. The CDR3 is 13 amino acids. CDR1 SGHTA and CDR2 FQGNSA come from the germline V gene. V was trimmed by 1 base and J by 10 bases, leaving 13 bases between them.

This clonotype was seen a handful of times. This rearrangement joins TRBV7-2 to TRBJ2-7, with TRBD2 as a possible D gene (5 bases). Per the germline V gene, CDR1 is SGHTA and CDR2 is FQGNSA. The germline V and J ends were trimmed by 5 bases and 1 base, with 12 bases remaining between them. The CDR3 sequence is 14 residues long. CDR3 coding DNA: TGTGCCAGCAGCCAAAGAGGAGGATCCTACGAGCAGTACTTC. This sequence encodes CASSQRGGSYEQYF. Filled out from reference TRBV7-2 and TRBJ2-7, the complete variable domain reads GAGVSQSPSNKVTEKGKDVELRCDPISGHTALYWYRQSLGQGLEFLIYFQGNSAPDKSGLPSDRFSAERTGGSVSTLTIQRTQQEDSAVYLCASSQRGGSYEQYFGPGTRLTVT.

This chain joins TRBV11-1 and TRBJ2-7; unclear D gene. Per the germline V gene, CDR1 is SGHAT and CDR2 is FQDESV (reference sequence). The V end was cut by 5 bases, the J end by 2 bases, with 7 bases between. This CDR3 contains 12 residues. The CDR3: CASSPLTYEQYF. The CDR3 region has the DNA TGTGCCAGCAGCCCTCTTACCTACGAGCAGTACTTC.

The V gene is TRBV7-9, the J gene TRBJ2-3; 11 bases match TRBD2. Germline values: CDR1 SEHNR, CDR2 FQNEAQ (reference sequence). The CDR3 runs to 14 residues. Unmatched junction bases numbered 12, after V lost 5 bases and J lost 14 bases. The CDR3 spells CASSPGTSGPRMYF. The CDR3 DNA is TGTGCCAGCAGCCCAGGGACTAGCGGCCCTAGAATGTATTTT.

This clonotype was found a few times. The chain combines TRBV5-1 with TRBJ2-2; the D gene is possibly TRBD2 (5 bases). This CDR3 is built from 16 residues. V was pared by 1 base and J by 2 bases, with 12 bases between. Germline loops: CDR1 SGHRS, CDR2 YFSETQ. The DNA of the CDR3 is TGCGCCAGCAGCTTGCTCCTAGCTGGTAACACCGGGGAGCTGTTTTTT. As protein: CASSLLLAGNTGELFF.

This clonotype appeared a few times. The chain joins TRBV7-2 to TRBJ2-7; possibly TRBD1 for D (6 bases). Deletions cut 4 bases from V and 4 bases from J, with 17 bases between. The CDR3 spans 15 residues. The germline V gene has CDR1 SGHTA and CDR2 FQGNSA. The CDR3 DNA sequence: TGTGCCAGCAGCTCGATCGGGACACTAGAATACGAGCAGTACTTC. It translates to CASSSIGTLEYEQYF.

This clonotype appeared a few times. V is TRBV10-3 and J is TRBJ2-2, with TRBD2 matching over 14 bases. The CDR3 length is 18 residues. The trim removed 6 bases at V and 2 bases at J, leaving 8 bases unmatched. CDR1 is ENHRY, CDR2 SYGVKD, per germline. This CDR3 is CAIRAGTSGSVNTGELFF. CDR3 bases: TGTGCCATCAGAGCCGGGACTAGCGGGAGCGTTAACACCGGGGAGCTGTTTTTT.

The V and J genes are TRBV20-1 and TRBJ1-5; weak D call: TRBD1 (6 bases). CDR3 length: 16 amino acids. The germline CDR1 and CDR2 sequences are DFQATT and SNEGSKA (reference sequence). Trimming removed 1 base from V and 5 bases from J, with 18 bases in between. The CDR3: CSARVGLTGSDQPQHF. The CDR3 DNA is TGCAGTGCTAGAGTAGGCCTAACAGGGTCCGATCAGCCCCAGCATTTT.

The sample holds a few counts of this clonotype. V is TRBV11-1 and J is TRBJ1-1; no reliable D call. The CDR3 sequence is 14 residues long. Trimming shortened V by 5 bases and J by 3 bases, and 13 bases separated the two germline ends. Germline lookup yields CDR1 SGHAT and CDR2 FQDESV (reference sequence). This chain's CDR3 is CASSPGAGDTEAFF. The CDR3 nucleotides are TGTGCCAGCAGCCCGGGCGCTGGGGACACTGAAGCTTTCTTT.

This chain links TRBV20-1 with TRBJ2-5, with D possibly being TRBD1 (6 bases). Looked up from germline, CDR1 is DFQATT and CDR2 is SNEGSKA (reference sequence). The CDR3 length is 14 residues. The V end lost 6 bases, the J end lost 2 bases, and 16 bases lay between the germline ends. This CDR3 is CSARDWGRQETQYF. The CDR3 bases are TGCAGTGCCCGCGACTGGGGGCGACAAGAGACCCAGTACTTC.

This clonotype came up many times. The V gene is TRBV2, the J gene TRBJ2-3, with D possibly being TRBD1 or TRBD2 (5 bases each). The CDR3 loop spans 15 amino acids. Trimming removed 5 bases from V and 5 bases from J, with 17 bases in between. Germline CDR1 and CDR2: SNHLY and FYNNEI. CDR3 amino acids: CASSKTGQRGDTQYF. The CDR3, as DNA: TGTGCCAGCAGTAAAACCGGTCAGAGGGGAGATACGCAGTATTTT. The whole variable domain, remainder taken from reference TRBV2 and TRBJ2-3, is EPEVTQTPSHQVTQMGQEVILRCVPISNHLYFYWYRQILGQKVEFLVSFYNNEISEKSEIFDDQFSVERPDGSNFTLKIRSTKLEDSAMYFCASSKTGQRGDTQYFGPGTRLTVL.

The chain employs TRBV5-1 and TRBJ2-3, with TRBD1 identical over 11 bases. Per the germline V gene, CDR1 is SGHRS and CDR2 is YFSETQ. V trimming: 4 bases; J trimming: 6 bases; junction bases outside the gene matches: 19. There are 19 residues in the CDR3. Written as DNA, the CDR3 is TGCGCCAGCAGCCCAACCTGGGGACAGGGGGATTCGTCGTTGGATACGCAGTATTTT. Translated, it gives CASSPTWGQGDSSLDTQYF.

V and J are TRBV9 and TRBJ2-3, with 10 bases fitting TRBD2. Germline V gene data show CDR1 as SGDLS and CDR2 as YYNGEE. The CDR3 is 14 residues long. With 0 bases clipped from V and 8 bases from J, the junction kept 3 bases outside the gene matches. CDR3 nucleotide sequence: TGTGCCAGCAGCGTAGACAGGACTAGCGGTACGCAGTATTTT. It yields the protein CASSVDRTSGTQYF.

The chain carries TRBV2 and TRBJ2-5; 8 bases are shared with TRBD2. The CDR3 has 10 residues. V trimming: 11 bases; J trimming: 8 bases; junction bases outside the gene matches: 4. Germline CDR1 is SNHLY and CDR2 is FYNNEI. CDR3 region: CACLAGTQYF. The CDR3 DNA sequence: TGTGCCTGCTTAGCGGGAACCCAGTACTTC.

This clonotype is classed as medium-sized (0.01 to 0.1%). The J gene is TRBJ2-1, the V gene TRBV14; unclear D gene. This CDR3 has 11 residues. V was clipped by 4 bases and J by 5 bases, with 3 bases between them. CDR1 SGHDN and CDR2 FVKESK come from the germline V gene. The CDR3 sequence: CASSLNNEQFF. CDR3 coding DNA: TGTGCCAGCAGCCTAAACAATGAGCAGTTCTTC.

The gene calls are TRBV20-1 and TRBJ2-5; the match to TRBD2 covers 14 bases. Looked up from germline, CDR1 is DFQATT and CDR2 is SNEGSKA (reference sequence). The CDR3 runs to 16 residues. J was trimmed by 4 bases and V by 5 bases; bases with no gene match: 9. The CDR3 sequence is CSAGTGTSGGRETQYF. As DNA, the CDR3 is TGCAGTGCTGGAACCGGGACTAGCGGGGGTCGAGAGACCCAGTACTTC.

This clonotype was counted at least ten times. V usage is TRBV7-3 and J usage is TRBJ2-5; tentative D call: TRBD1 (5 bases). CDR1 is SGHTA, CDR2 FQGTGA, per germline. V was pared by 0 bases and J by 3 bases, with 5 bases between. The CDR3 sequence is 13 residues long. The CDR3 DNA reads TGTGCCAGCAGCTTAACCAGGGAAGAGACCCAGTACTTC. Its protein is CASSLTREETQYF.